The next 14 T cell receptor beta chains were all read from a single sample in a study of cytomegalovirus exposure and HLA in healthy donors. The PCR contained 60 Vbeta and 13 Jbeta primers. Data came from immunoSEQ multiplex PCR; TCRdb stores just in-frame clones and leaves some out. The profile shows about 64,000 clones, more than 60% of them singletons. The specimen was PBMCs. The receptor source for this set is a male donor in good health and CMV-seropositive.

The V gene is TRBV4-1, the J gene TRBJ1-2, with TRBD1 matching over 10 bases. Germline V CDR1 and CDR2: MGHRA, YSYEKL. After removal of 0 bases from V and 7 bases from J, the junction contained 2 bases not matched to a gene. The CDR3 spans 14 residues. The CDR3 DNA sequence: TGCGCCAGCAGCCAAGATCGGGACAGGGGTGGCTACACCTTC. This sequence encodes CASSQDRDRGGYTF.

This clone was recorded a few times. V gene TRBV4-3 combines with J gene TRBJ2-2, with 14 bases matching TRBD2. The CDR3 totals 16 residues. After removal of 4 bases from V and 4 bases from J, the junction contained 2 bases not matched to a gene. Germline CDR1 reads LGHNA; CDR2 reads YSLEER. The CDR3 nucleotides are TGCGCCAGCAGCCGACTAGCGGGGGGGCCCACCGGGGAGCTGTTTTTT. Residues: CASSRLAGGPTGELFF.

Details on this clone: The sample has other DNA sequences that encode this CDR3 too. V usage is TRBV6-1 and J usage is TRBJ2-4; possible D gene TRBD2, 6 bases. CDR1 is MNHNS, CDR2 SASEGT, per germline. Trimming removed 2 bases from V and 9 bases from J, with 11 bases in between. The CDR3 totals 13 residues. Written as DNA, the CDR3 is TGTGCCAGCAGTGAATCTGTGGGGGGCATTCAGTACTTC. Its protein is CASSESVGGIQYF.

The sample holds a few counts of this clone. At one end the junction does not follow the germline gene, possibly because of a read error. The chain uses TRBV15 and TRBJ2-7; D perhaps matches TRBD2 (5 bases). From germline, CDR1 is LNHNV and CDR2 YYDKDF (reference sequence). CDR3 length: 15 amino acids. CDR3 bases: TGTGCCACCAGCATTGGAGGCCTGGGATGGGCCGAGCGGTACTTC. It yields the protein CATSIGGLGWAERYF.

In this sample, this clone turned up a few times. V is TRBV27 and J is TRBJ1-2, with D perhaps matching TRBD1 (5 bases). V shed 5 bases and J shed 5 bases, with 18 bases lying between them. The CDR3 spans 15 residues. The germline V gene has CDR1 MNHEY and CDR2 SMNVEV (reference sequence). The CDR3 loop reads CASSLKAGVRYGYTF. CDR3 nucleotide sequence: TGTGCCAGCAGTCTCAAAGCGGGGGTTCGTTATGGCTACACCTTC.

V usage is TRBV4-3 and J usage is TRBJ2-1; 7 bases match TRBD2. V lost 4 bases and J lost 0; bases outside the gene matches: 9. CDR1 is LGHNA, CDR2 YSLEER, per germline. The length of the CDR3 is 17 residues. The CDR3, as DNA: TGCGCCAGCAGCCGAGATTCCCCTAGCGGCTCCTACAATGAGCAGTTCTTC. Its protein product is CASSRDSPSGSYNEQFF.

The chain joins TRBV5-1 to TRBJ1-6; 10 nucleotides line up with TRBD1. With 4 bases clipped from V and 0 bases from J, the junction kept 4 bases outside the gene matches. The CDR3 totals 17 residues. CDR1 is SGHRS, CDR2 YFSETQ, per germline. CDR3 DNA: TGCGCCAGCAGCCTGGGACAGGGGAGCTCCTATAATTCACCCCTCCACTTT. Translation gives CASSLGQGSSYNSPLHF. The full variable domain, completed using reference TRBV5-1 and TRBJ1-6, is KAGVTQTPRYLIKTRGQQVTLSCSPISGHRSVSWYQQTPGQGLQFLFEYFSETQRNKGNFPGRFSGRQFSNSRSEMNVSTLELGDSALYLCASSLGQGSSYNSPLHFGNGTRLTVT.

This chain uses TRBV9 with TRBJ2-3, with D perhaps TRBD1 (5 bases). Germline-derived CDR1 and CDR2 are SGDLS and YYNGEE. This CDR3 comprises 17 residues. The V and J ends lost 0 bases and 0 bases respectively, with 14 bases between them. In DNA form, the CDR3 reads TGTGCCAGCAGCGTAGGATCTCTGAAGGGGAGCACAGATACGCAGTATTTT. Protein: CASSVGSLKGSTDTQYF.

This clone was picked up a small number of times. The V call is TRBV4-1, the J call TRBJ2-7; TRBD2 aligns across 7 bases. This CDR3 contains 15 residues. The J segment lost 2 bases and the V segment lost 3 bases, leaving 7 bases of the junction unmatched. CDR1 MGHRA and CDR2 YSYEKL come from the germline V gene. The CDR3 is CASSQLGEGAYEQYF. CDR3 bases: TGCGCCAGCAGCCAGCTAGGGGAGGGAGCCTACGAGCAGTACTTC.

The chain links TRBV2 to TRBJ1-2, with TRBD1 matching 10 bases. The V segment lost 7 bases and the J segment 2 bases; nucleotides outside the gene matches: 7. This CDR3 comprises 15 residues. The V gene's germline CDR1 is SNHLY and CDR2 FYNNEI. CDR3 sequence: CASIDRDRGNYGYTF. For the CDR3, the DNA is TGTGCCAGCATCGACCGGGACAGGGGAAACTATGGCTACACCTTC. Looking up the rest from reference TRBV2 and TRBJ1-2 gives the full variable domain: EPEVTQTPSHQVTQMGQEVILRCVPISNHLYFYWYRQILGQKVEFLVSFYNNEISEKSEIFDDQFSVERPDGSNFTLKIRSTKLEDSAMYFCASIDRDRGNYGYTFGSGTRLTVV.

The CDR3 is CASTTGGTEAFF. For the CDR3, the DNA is TGTGCCAGTACGACAGGGGGCACTGAAGCTTTCTTT. The V call is TRBV6-1, the J call TRBJ1-1; TRBD1 agrees at 9 bases. Germline CDR1 reads MNHNS; CDR2 reads SASEGT. J lost 4 bases, V lost 9 bases, and 3 bases had no gene match. This CDR3 has 12 amino acids.

The rearrangement uses TRBV7-3 and TRBJ2-3, with 12 bases fitting TRBD2. From germline, CDR1 is SGHTA and CDR2 FQGTGA. V lost 4 bases and J lost 6; bases outside the gene matches: 5. The CDR3 extends over 15 amino acids. The CDR3 spells CASSSLAGGPDTQYF. As DNA, the CDR3 is TGTGCCAGCAGCTCGCTAGCGGGGGGGCCGGATACGCAGTATTTT.

The genes are TRBV9 and TRBJ2-1, with 13 bases matching TRBD2. The CDR3 length is 16 residues. The germline gives CDR1 SGDLS, CDR2 YYNGEE. V lost 0 bases, J lost 4 bases, and 1 base stayed unmatched. CDR3 sequence reads: CASSVELAGGYNEQFF. Here the CDR3 DNA reads TGTGCCAGCAGCGTAGAACTAGCGGGGGGGTACAATGAGCAGTTCTTC.

The CDR3 coding sequence is TGTGCCAGCAGCTTCGACAGGGGTATTCATCAAGAGACCCAGTACTTC. This codes for CASSFDRGIHQETQYF. This chain uses TRBV5-5 with TRBJ2-5; TRBD1 aligns across 8 bases. V lost 2 bases, J lost 2 bases, and 8 bases stayed unmatched. The CDR3 has 16 residues. From germline, CDR1 is SGHKS and CDR2 YYEKEE (reference sequence).